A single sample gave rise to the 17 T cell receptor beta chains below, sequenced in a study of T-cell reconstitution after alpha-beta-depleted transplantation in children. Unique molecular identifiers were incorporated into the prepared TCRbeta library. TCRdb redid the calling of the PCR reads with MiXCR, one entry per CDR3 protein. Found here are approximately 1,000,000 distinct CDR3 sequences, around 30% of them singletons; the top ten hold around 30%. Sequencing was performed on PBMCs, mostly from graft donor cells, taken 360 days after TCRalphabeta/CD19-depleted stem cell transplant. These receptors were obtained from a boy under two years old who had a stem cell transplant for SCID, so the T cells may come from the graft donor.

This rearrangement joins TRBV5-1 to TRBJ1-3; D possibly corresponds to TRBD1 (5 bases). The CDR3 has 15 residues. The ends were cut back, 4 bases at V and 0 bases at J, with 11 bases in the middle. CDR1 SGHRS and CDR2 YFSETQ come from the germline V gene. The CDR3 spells CASSPDISSGNTIYF. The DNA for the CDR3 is TGCGCCAGCAGCCCGGACATCAGCTCTGGAAACACCATATATTTT.

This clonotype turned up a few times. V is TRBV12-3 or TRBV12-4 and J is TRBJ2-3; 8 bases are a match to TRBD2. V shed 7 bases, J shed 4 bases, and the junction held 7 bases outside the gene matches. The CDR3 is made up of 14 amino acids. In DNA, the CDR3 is TGTGCCAGCACCCCAGCGGGGGTGGCAGATACGCAGTATTTT. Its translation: CASTPAGVADTQYF.

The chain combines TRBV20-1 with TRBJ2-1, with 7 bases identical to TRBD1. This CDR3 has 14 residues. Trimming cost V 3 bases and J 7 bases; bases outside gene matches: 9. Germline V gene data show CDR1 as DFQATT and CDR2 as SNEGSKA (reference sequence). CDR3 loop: CSASTGATVNEQFF. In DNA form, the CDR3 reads TGCAGTGCTAGTACAGGGGCAACAGTGAATGAGCAGTTCTTC.

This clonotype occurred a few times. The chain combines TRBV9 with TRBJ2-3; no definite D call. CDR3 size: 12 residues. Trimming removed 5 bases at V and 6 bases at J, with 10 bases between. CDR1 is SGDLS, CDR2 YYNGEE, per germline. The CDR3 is CASSNPWDTQYF. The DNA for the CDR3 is TGTGCCAGCAGTAATCCGTGGGATACGCAGTATTTT.

In DNA form, the CDR3 reads TGTGCCAGCAGACCTCGCATGGAGCTCTATGGCTACACCTTC. Translated, it gives CASRPRMELYGYTF. The V and J genes are TRBV6-2 or TRBV6-3 and TRBJ1-2; D remains unclear. The CDR3 totals 14 residues. Germline V CDR1 and CDR2: MNHEY, SVGEGT. V dropped 6 bases and J dropped 4 bases, with 15 bases sitting between them.

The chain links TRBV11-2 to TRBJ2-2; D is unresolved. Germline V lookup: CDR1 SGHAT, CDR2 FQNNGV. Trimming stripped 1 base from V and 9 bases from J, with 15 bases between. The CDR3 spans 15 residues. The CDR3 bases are TGTGCCAGCAGCTTAGTCGTCCGAGTGCGCCGGGAGCTGTTTTTT. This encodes CASSLVVRVRRELFF. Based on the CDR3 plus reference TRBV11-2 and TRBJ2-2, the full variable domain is EAGVAQSPRYKIIEKRQSVAFWCNPISGHATLYWYQQILGQGPKLLIQFQNNGVVDDSQLPKDRFSAERLKGVDSTLKIQPAKLEDSAVYLCASSLVVRVRRELFFGEGSRLTVL.

The CDR3 loop is CASSQTRQGGTEAFF. The CDR3 DNA is TGTGCCAGCAGCCAGACCCGACAGGGGGGGACTGAAGCTTTCTTT. The chain joins TRBV4-2 to TRBJ1-1, with 9 positions matching TRBD1. V dropped 3 bases and J dropped 5; count of bases not matched to a gene: 7. The CDR3 consists of 15 residues. The germline gives CDR1 LGHNA, CDR2 YNFKEQ.

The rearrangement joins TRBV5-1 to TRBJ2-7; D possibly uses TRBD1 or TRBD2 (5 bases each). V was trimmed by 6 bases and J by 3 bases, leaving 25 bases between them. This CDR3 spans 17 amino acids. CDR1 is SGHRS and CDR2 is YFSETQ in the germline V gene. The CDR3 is CASTLGKPGTINYEQYF. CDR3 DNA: TGCGCCAGCACTTTGGGAAAGCCAGGGACCATAAACTACGAGCAGTACTTC. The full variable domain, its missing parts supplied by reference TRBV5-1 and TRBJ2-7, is KAGVTQTPRYLIKTRGQQVTLSCSPISGHRSVSWYQQTPGQGLQFLFEYFSETQRNKGNFPGRFSGRQFSNSRSEMNVSTLELGDSALYLCASTLGKPGTINYEQYFGPGTRLTVT.

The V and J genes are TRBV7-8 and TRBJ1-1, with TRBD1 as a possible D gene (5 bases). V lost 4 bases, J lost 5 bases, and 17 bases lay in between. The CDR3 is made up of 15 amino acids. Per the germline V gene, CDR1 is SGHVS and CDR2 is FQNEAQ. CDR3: CASSSSNLGGTEAFF. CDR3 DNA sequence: TGTGCCAGCAGCTCCAGCAACCTTGGGGGGACTGAAGCTTTCTTT.

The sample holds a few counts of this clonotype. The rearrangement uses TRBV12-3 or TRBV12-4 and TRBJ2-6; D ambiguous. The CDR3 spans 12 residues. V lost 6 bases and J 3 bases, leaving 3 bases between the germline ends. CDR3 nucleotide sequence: TGTGCCAGCAGGGTTGGGGCCAACGTCCTGACTTTC. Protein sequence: CASRVGANVLTF.

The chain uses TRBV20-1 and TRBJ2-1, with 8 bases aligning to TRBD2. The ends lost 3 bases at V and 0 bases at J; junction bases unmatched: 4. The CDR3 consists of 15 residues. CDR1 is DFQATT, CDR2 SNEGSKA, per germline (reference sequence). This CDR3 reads CSASISGGSYNEQFF. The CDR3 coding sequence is TGCAGTGCTAGTATCAGCGGGGGCTCCTACAATGAGCAGTTCTTC.

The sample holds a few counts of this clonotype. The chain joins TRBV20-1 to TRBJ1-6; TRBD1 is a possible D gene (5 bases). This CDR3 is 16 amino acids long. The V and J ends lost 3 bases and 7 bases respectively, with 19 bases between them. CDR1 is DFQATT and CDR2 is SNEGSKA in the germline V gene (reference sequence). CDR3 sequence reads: CSARGGVLGVNSPLHF. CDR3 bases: TGCAGTGCTAGGGGCGGGGTCCTGGGGGTAAATTCACCCCTCCACTTT.

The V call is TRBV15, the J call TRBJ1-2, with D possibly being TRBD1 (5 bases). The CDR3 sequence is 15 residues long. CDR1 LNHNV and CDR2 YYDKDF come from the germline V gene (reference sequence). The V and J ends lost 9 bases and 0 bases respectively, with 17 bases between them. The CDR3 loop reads CATRQQETPNYGYTF. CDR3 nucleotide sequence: TGTGCCACTAGACAACAGGAGACGCCTAACTATGGCTACACCTTC.

The CDR3 sequence: CASSRPHLNTDTQYF. For the CDR3, the DNA is TGTGCCAGCAGTCGGCCTCATCTTAACACAGATACGCAGTATTTT. This chain uses TRBV28 with TRBJ2-3; D not resolved. V dropped 5 bases and J dropped 2 bases, with 14 bases sitting between them. The germline CDR1 and CDR2 sequences are MDHEN and SYDVKM. This CDR3 has 15 residues. The complete variable domain, with remaining parts taken from reference TRBV28 and TRBJ2-3, reads DVKVTQSSRYLVKRTGEKVFLECVQDMDHENMFWYRQDPGLGLRLIYFSYDVKMKEKGDIPEGYSVSREKKERFSLILESASTNQTSMYLCASSRPHLNTDTQYFGPGTRLTVL.

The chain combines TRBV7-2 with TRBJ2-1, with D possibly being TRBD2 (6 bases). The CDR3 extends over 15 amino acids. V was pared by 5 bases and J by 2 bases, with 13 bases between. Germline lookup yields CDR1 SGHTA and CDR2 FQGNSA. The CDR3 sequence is CASSAPGGPYNEQFF. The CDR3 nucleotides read TGTGCCAGCAGCGCCCCCGGGGGACCCTACAATGAGCAGTTCTTC.

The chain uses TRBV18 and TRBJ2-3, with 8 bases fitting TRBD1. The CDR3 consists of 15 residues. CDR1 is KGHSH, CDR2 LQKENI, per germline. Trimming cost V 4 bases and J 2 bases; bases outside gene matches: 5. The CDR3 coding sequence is TGTGCCAGCTCACGAGGGACAGGACTCACAGATACGCAGTATTTT. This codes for CASSRGTGLTDTQYF.

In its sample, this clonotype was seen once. The CDR3 spells CASSFFTGVNEQFF. In DNA form, the CDR3 reads TGTGCCAGCAGTTTTTTTACCGGGGTCAATGAGCAGTTCTTC. The V call is TRBV12-3 or TRBV12-4, the J call TRBJ2-1; a possible D gene is TRBD2 (5 bases). Trimming cost V 3 bases and J 6 bases, with 12 bases left between them. The CDR3 totals 14 residues.